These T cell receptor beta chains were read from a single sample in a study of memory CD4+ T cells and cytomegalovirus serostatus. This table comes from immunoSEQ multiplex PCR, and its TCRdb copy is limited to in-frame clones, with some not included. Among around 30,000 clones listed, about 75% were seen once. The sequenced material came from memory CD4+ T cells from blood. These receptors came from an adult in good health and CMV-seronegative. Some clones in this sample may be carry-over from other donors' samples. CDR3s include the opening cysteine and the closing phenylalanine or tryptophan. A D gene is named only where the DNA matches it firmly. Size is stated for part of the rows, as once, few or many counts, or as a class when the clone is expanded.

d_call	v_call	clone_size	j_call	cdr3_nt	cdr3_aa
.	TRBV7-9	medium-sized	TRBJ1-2	TGTGCCAGCAGCTTCGGGGTTAGCTATGGCTACACCTTC	CASSFGVSYGYTF
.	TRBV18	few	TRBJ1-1	TGTGCCAGCTCAGGATCGTCCGGGAGAACCTCCGCGCGTGAAGCTTTCTTT	CASSGSSGRTSAREAFF
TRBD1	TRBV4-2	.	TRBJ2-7	TGTGCCAGCAGCCGGGACAGGGGTATCTACGAGCAGTACTTC	CASSRDRGIYEQYF
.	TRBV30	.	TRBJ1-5	TGTGCCTCCTCCGGGAGTGGACAGCTCAATCAGCCCCAGCATTTT	CASSGSGQLNQPQHF
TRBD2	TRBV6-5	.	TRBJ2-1	TGTGCCAGCAGCCGGACTAGCGGGCCACGAGGTGAGCAGTTCTTC	CASSRTSGPRGEQFF
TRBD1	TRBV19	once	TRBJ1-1	TGTGCCAGTACCGGGGACAGGGGGTCATTAATGAACACTGAAGCTTTCTTT	CASTGDRGSLMNTEAFF
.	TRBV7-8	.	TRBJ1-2	TGTGCCAGCAGCTTATCACGGACACTCCAGAACTATGGCTACACCTTC	CASSLSRTLQNYGYTF
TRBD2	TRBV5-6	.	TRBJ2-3	TGTGCCAGCAGCTTATCCCTAGCGGGGGTCACAGATACGCAGTATTTT	CASSLSLAGVTDTQYF
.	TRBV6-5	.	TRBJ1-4	TGTGCCAGCAGTTACTCGTTATCAACTAATGAAAAACTGTTTTTT	CASSYSLSTNEKLFF
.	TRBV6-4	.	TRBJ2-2	TGTGCCAGCAGAGGCGACAGGTCCACCGGGGAGCTGTTTTTT	CASRGDRSTGELFF
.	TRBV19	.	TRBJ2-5	TGTGCCAGTACCCAGGCGGGGTTACAAGAGACCCAGTACTTC	CASTQAGLQETQYF
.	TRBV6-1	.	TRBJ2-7	TGTGCCAGCAGTGAAGCAGGGGGACCCTACGAGCAGTACTTC	CASSEAGGPYEQYF
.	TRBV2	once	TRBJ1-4	TGTGCCAGCAGCGCGTCGAGTATAAGTGAAAAACTGTTTTTT	CASSASSISEKLFF
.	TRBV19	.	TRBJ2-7	TGTGCCAGTAGTTACAGGGAGGACTACGAGCAGTACTTC	CASSYREDYEQYF
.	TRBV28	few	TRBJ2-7	TGTGCCAGCAGTTTTTATATACAGGGAAATTCCTACGAGCAGTACTTC	CASSFYIQGNSYEQYF
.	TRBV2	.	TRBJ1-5	TGTGCCAGCAGTGATGGGTATCAGCCCCAGCATTTT	CASSDGYQPQHF
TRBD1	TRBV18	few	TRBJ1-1	TGTGCCAGCTCACCCACGGACAGGGGAACCTCTGAAGCTTTCTTT	CASSPTDRGTSEAFF
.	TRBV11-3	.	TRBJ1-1	TGTGCCAGCAGCCGCTATTTGAACACTGAAGCTTTCTTT	CASSRYLNTEAFF
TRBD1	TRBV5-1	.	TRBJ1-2	TGCGCCAGCAGCTCGACAGGGCCTGACTATGGCTACACCTTC	CASSSTGPDYGYTF
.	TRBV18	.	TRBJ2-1	TGTGCCAGCTCACCACGGGCAGGGTTGGGAAATGAGCAGTTCTTC	CASSPRAGLGNEQFF
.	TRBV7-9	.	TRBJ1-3	TGTGCCAGCAGCTTAGCCGGTGGGAGCGGCACCATATATTTT	CASSLAGGSGTIYF
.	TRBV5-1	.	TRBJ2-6	TGCGCCAGCAGCCCCGACATAGGACGGAGCTCTGGTGCCAACGTCCTGACTTTC	CASSPDIGRSSGANVLTF
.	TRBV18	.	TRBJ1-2	TGTGCCAGCTCACCCCCAAACTATGGCTACACCTTC	CASSPPNYGYTF
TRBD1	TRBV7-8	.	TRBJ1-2	TGTGCCAGCAGCATAGACAGGGGGAACTATGGCTACACCTTC	CASSIDRGNYGYTF
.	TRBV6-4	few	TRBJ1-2	TGTGCCAGCAGTGACTCCGGGGTCTACGGCTACACCTTC	CASSDSGVYGYTF
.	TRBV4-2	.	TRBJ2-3	TGTGCCAGCAGCCAAGATATACACCGCACAGATACGCAGTATTTT	CASSQDIHRTDTQYF
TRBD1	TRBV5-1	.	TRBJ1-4	TGCGCCAGCAGCTCAGCCGGGACAGCAACTAATGAAAAACTGTTTTTT	CASSSAGTATNEKLFF
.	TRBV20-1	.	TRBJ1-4	TGCAGTGCTCTCGTGGGTGGGCTGTTTTTT	CSALVGGLFF
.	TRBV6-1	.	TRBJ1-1	TGTGCCAGCAGCTGGGGACAGAACACTGAAGCTTTCTTT	CASSWGQNTEAFF
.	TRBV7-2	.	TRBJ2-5	TGTGCCAGCAGCCGAATGGTGGAGACCCAGTACTTC	CASSRMVETQYF
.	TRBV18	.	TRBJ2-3	TGTGCCAGCTCACCTCCGACACGCACAGATACGCAGTATTTT	CASSPPTRTDTQYF
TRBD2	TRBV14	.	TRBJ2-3	TGTGCCAGGAAAGGGTACATACTAGCGGGGAAGGCAGATACGCAGTATTTT	CARKGYILAGKADTQYF
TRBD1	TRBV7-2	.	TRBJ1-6	TGTGCCAGCAGTTTACAGGGGAATTCACCCCTCCACTTT	CASSLQGNSPLHF
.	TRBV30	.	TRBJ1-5	TGTGCCTGGAGTACCTACGGTTATAGCAATCAGCCCCAGCATTTT	CAWSTYGYSNQPQHF
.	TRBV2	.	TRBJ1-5	TGTGCCAGCAGTGAATCTCAGGGCGGGTATAGCAATCAGCCCCAGCATTTT	CASSESQGGYSNQPQHF
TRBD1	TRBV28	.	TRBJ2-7	TGTGCCAGCAGTTCGACAGGGGAGAGGTACGAGCAGTACTTC	CASSSTGERYEQYF
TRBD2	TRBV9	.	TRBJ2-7	TGTGCCAGCAGCGAGACTAGCGGGTCCTACGAGCAGTACTTC	CASSETSGSYEQYF
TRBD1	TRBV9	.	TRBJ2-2	TGTGCCAGCAGCGACCGACAGGGGGCGACCGGGGAGCTGTTTTTT	CASSDRQGATGELFF
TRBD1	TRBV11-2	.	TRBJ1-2	TGTGCCAGCAGCTTCGCCGGGACAGGGTTCTTC	CASSFAGTGFF
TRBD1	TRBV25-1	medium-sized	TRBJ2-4	TGTGCCAGCAGTGAACATAAGACAGGGAGAGAAAACATTCAGTACTTC	CASSEHKTGRENIQYF
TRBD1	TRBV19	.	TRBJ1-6	TGTGCCAGTAGTCGGGGGACAGCGACAAATAATTCACCCCTCCACTTT	CASSRGTATNNSPLHF
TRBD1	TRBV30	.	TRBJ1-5	TGTGCCTGGAGTGTACAGGGGAATCAGCCCCAGCATTTT	CAWSVQGNQPQHF
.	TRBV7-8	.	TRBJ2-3	TGTGCCAGCAGCCACGGGCGCAGGACAGTCACAGATACGCAGTATTTT	CASSHGRRTVTDTQYF
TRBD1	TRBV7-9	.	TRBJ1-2	TGTGCCAGCAGCTTAGTCCTCGGGACAGGGGCCCATGGCTACACCTTC	CASSLVLGTGAHGYTF
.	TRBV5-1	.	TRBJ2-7	TGCGCCAGCAGCTTGGCCGTTGTTAGCTACGAGCAGTACTTC	CASSLAVVSYEQYF
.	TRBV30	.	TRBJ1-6	TGTGCCTGGAGTGTCGCCAGGTACTATAATTCACCCCTCCACTTT	CAWSVARYYNSPLHF